This entry describes one TCR beta chain. This entry comes from a study of blood T cell repertoires in COVID-19. Study information: The United States, Italy and Spain supplied acute and convalescent COVID-19 samples. PBMCs, B-cell-depleted T cells, or T cells provided the cDNA or gDNA that made up the material.

Per the authors' pipeline: Researchers report that nucleated cell counts were estimated from reference gene primer amplification. Generated by immunoSEQ multiplex PCR, the TCRdb table keeps only in-frame clones and is missing some. The V and J calls and clone size are taken from that table; D and trimming were inferred from the DNA. The sample lists 150,000 to 200,000 clones, roughly 81% occurring once. Patients of the Seattle cohort, enrolled during active infection, were followed longitudinally. Germline CDR1 is SQVTM and CDR2 is ANQGSEA. The CDR3 runs to 16 residues. Trimming at V came to 3 bases and at J to 5 bases, leaving 12 bases not matched to a gene.

This TCR was sampled from an elderly woman with COVID-19, enrolled during active disease. The sequencing input was peripheral blood. The chain employs TRBV29-1 and TRBJ1-1, with 10 bases identical to TRBD1. Here the CDR3 DNA reads TGCAGCGTTGATAGTGGGACAGGGGAAAGAAGAACTGAAGCTTTCTTT. This codes for CSVDSGTGERRTEAFF.